The 27 T cell receptor beta chains reported below all come from one sample, sequenced in a study of cytomegalovirus exposure and HLA in healthy donors. Use of 60 Vbeta and 13 Jbeta primers characterized the PCR. Profiled with immunoSEQ multiplex PCR; TCRdb holds only in-frame clones, not every one. The sample carries around 200,000 clones, approximately 81% recorded once. What was sequenced was PBMCs. The receptors come from a man aged 50 or older in good health and CMV-seronegative.

This chain uses TRBV11-2 with TRBJ2-7, with 11 positions matching TRBD1. CDR1 is SGHAT, CDR2 FQNNGV, per germline. The trim removed 4 bases at V and 10 bases at J, leaving 9 bases unmatched. The CDR3 runs to 14 residues. Written as DNA, the CDR3 is TGTGCCAGCAGCTCAACCCTCGGGACAGGGGGACAGTACTTC. Amino acids: CASSSTLGTGGQYF.

This sequence joins TRBV5-1 and TRBJ2-3; tentative D call: TRBD1 (6 bases). Trimming took off 7 bases at V and 3 bases at J, with 18 bases between the two ends. The CDR3 sequence is 15 residues long. CDR1 is SGHRS and CDR2 is YFSETQ in the germline V gene. The CDR3 sequence is CASLIPQGSTDTQYF. The CDR3 DNA is TGCGCCAGCCTCATTCCTCAGGGGTCGACAGATACGCAGTATTTT.

The rearrangement uses TRBV15 and TRBJ2-1, with D possibly matching TRBD2 (5 bases). CDR1 LNHNV and CDR2 YYDKDF come from the germline V gene (reference sequence). Trimming removed 2 bases from V and 9 bases from J, with 20 bases in between. CDR3 length: 16 residues. CDR3 amino acids: CATSRRGGGSPGEQFF. DNA for the CDR3: TGTGCCACCAGCAGAAGAGGTGGAGGTAGTCCGGGTGAGCAGTTCTTC. The full variable domain, in which reference TRBV15 and TRBJ2-1 provide the parts outside the CDR3, is DAMVIQNPRYQVTQFGKPVTLSCSQTLNHNVMYWYQQKSSQAPKLLFHYYDKDFNNEADTPDNFQSRRPNTSFCFLDIRSPGLGDTAMYLCATSRRGGGSPGEQFFGPGTRLTVL.

The CDR3 spells CASSWTVGYTF. The CDR3 coding sequence is TGTGCCAGCAGCTGGACAGTTGGCTACACCTTC. V gene TRBV5-8 combines with J gene TRBJ1-2, with D possibly matching TRBD1 (6 bases). The CDR3 runs 11 residues. Between the trimmed V and J ends, which lost 3 bases and 7 bases, there was a span of 7 bases. From germline, CDR1 is SGHTS and CDR2 YDEGEE.

This chain uses TRBV5-1 with TRBJ2-7; tentative D call: TRBD2 (5 bases). Trimming left V 5 bases short and J 4 bases short, with 16 bases between. Germline V gene data show CDR1 as SGHRS and CDR2 as YFSETQ. This CDR3 region has 14 residues. Written as DNA, the CDR3 is TGCGCCAGCAGATCCGGGTCAGGACTTTACGAGCAGTACTTC. Amino acid sequence: CASRSGSGLYEQYF.

This clone was found a few times. V is TRBV11-2 and J is TRBJ1-4; 9 nucleotides agree with TRBD1. The CDR3 has 14 residues. V gave up 5 bases and J gave up 8 bases; unmatched junction bases: 6. Germline CDR1 reads SGHAT; CDR2 reads FQNNGV. The CDR3 protein is CASSTDRGREKLFF. The CDR3 coding sequence is TGTGCCAGCAGCACGGACAGGGGAAGGGAAAAACTGTTTTTT.

The genes are TRBV6-5 and TRBJ1-2; the match to TRBD1 covers 7 bases. The trim removed 6 bases at V and 2 bases at J, leaving 9 bases unmatched. CDR1 MNHEY and CDR2 SVGAGI come from the germline V gene. The CDR3 is 15 residues long. CDR3 amino acids: CASRVEQGKNYGYTF. DNA for the CDR3: TGTGCCAGCAGGGTCGAACAGGGGAAGAACTATGGCTACACCTTC.

The rearrangement uses TRBV19 and TRBJ2-1, with D possibly TRBD1 on 6 matching bases. The CDR3 covers 14 residues. Germline loops: CDR1 LNHDA, CDR2 SQIVND (reference sequence). V was clipped by 2 bases and J by 7 bases, with 12 bases between them. The CDR3 loop reads CASSIQGNGNEQFF. The CDR3 region has the DNA TGTGCCAGTAGTATACAGGGGAATGGGAATGAGCAGTTCTTC.

This clone is a singleton in its sample. The chain combines TRBV4-3 with TRBJ1-5, with D unclear. This CDR3 spans 15 amino acids. Germline V lookup: CDR1 LGHNA, CDR2 YSLEER. Trimming removed 0 bases from V and 0 bases from J, with 6 bases in between. DNA for the CDR3: TGCGCCAGCAGCCAAGACTATTATAGCAATCAGCCCCAGCATTTT. Translation: CASSQDYYSNQPQHF.

V usage is TRBV18 and J usage is TRBJ1-2, with D unclear. Trimming pared 6 bases from V and 5 bases from J, leaving 19 bases between. The CDR3 is made up of 15 amino acids. Germline CDR1 and CDR2: KGHSH and LQKENI. CDR3 DNA: TGTGCCAGCTCCCTCGGGAGCAGTACCGCTTATGGCTACACCTTC. This sequence encodes CASSLGSSTAYGYTF.

V usage is TRBV4-3 and J usage is TRBJ2-7; TRBD2 aligns across 13 bases. Germline assignment: CDR1 LGHNA and CDR2 YSLEER. The V gene end was trimmed by 0 bases and the J gene end by 0 bases; junction bases not matched to a gene: 5. The CDR3 has 18 amino acids. The CDR3 DNA follows: TGCGCCAGCAGCCAAGATTCGACTAGCGGGGGGTTCTCCTACGAGCAGTACTTC. Translated: CASSQDSTSGGFSYEQYF.

The sample holds one count of this clone. The V gene is TRBV2, the J gene TRBJ2-7; TRBD2 agrees at 8 bases. V gave up 5 bases and J gave up 1 base; unmatched junction bases: 7. This CDR3 comprises 15 residues. Germline lookup yields CDR1 SNHLY and CDR2 FYNNEI. The CDR3 DNA sequence: TGTGCCAGCAGTAAACTAGCGGCGGGTTCCTACGAGCAGTACTTC. Translated, it gives CASSKLAAGSYEQYF.

In its sample, this clone was seen a few times. The V gene is TRBV7-2, the J gene TRBJ2-2; 8 positions match TRBD1. This CDR3 region has 15 residues. The V and J ends lost 5 bases and 6 bases, in that order; junction bases with no gene match: 8. Per germline, CDR1 SGHTA and CDR2 FQGNSA. CDR3 amino acids: CASSRTGQYAGELFF. The CDR3 nucleotides read TGTGCCAGCAGCCGGACAGGGCAATACGCCGGGGAGCTGTTTTTT.

This chain joins TRBV27 and TRBJ1-6; 7 bases line up with TRBD1. Germline trimming cut 2 bases from V and 6 bases from J; bases unmatched to any gene: 13. The CDR3 loop spans 18 amino acids. Germline lookup yields CDR1 MNHEY and CDR2 SMNVEV (reference sequence). CDR3 region: CASSLRGLIAGINSPLHF. CDR3 nucleotides: TGTGCCAGCAGTTTAAGGGGGCTAATAGCAGGAATTAATTCACCCCTCCACTTT.

The chain carries TRBV7-2 and TRBJ1-2; no reliable D call. Germline V gives CDR1 SGHTA, CDR2 FQGNSA. This CDR3 has 14 amino acids. Deletions cut 2 bases from V and 0 bases from J, with 7 bases between. The CDR3: CASSLSGANYGYTF. The CDR3 DNA reads as TGTGCCAGCAGCTTAAGCGGCGCTAACTATGGCTACACCTTC.

V is TRBV9 and J is TRBJ2-7; 8 bases align to TRBD1. Per the germline V gene, CDR1 is SGDLS and CDR2 is YYNGEE. CDR3 size: 13 residues. V lost 4 bases, J lost 6 bases, and 6 bases stayed unmatched. CDR3 sequence: CASSPRTGREQYF. The CDR3 DNA reads TGTGCCAGCAGCCCCCGGACAGGGCGCGAGCAGTACTTC.

The V and J genes are TRBV27 and TRBJ1-2; a weak D match, TRBD1 (6 bases). Trimming removed 8 bases from V and 4 bases from J, with 11 bases in between. CDR1 MNHEY and CDR2 SMNVEV come from the germline V gene (reference sequence). The CDR3 extends over 12 amino acids. DNA of the CDR3: TGTGCCAGCCGGGACACCACCTATGGCTACACCTTC. Protein product: CASRDTTYGYTF.

The chain carries TRBV2 and TRBJ2-2; D is possibly TRBD2 (6 bases). Trimming cost V 6 bases and J 7 bases, with 9 bases left between them. The CDR3 is 12 amino acids. Germline loops: CDR1 SNHLY, CDR2 FYNNEI. CDR3 nucleotide sequence: TGTGCCAGCAGCCGGGGAGGCGGGGAGCTGTTTTTT. It translates to CASSRGGGELFF.

The CDR3 DNA sequence: TGTGCCAGCACGACCGGGACAGGGGCTTCTTCCGGGGGTGGCTACACCTTC. Encoded protein: CASTTGTGASSGGGYTF. This chain uses TRBV7-9 with TRBJ1-2; 10 positions agree with TRBD1. CDR1 and CDR2 from the germline V gene are SEHNR and FQNEAQ (reference sequence). The CDR3 runs 17 residues. J was trimmed by 7 bases and V by 7 bases; bases with no gene match: 18.

The V gene is TRBV27, the J gene TRBJ1-5; TRBD1 matches at 7 bases. Losses at the gene ends were 6 bases for V and 9 bases for J; bases not matched to a gene: 14. The CDR3 spans 15 residues. CDR1 is MNHEY, CDR2 SMNVEV, per germline (reference sequence). The CDR3 sequence is CASSKLQGGTWPQHF. The CDR3 nucleotides read TGTGCCAGCAGCAAACTTCAGGGGGGCACTTGGCCCCAGCATTTT.

The chain is built from TRBV2 and TRBJ1-1; D might be TRBD1 (6 bases). Looked up from germline, CDR1 is SNHLY and CDR2 is FYNNEI. The V and J ends lost 6 bases and 4 bases respectively, with 15 bases between them. The CDR3 consists of 14 residues. CDR3 coding DNA: TGTGCCAGCAGGGCGACAGAGGGGGTCACTGAAGCTTTCTTT. Translated, it gives CASRATEGVTEAFF.

The J gene is TRBJ2-3, the V gene TRBV21-1; the table's TRBD2 call for D was not verified on the DNA. TRBV21-1 is labeled a pseudogene. The CDR3 has 18 residues. CDR3 DNA: TGTGCCAGCAGCAAAGAGGGACTAGCGGGGGGAAGCACAGATACGCAGTATTTT. Translation gives CASSKEGLAGGSTDTQYF.

The chain is built from TRBV9 and TRBJ1-2; D may be TRBD1 (5 bases). Germline CDR1 and CDR2: SGDLS and YYNGEE. The CDR3 consists of 17 residues. V gave up 1 base and J gave up 6 bases, with 22 bases separating them. The CDR3 reads CASSVTVRAGPVDGYTF. CDR3 nucleotide sequence: TGTGCCAGCAGCGTAACTGTCAGGGCCGGACCGGTTGATGGCTACACCTTC.

The chain uses TRBV5-1 and TRBJ1-6, with D perhaps matching TRBD1 (6 bases). The CDR3 has 15 amino acids. The ends were cut back, 0 bases at V and 8 bases at J, with 12 bases in the middle. Per the germline V gene, CDR1 is SGHRS and CDR2 is YFSETQ. CDR3 sequence: CASSLATGFDSPLHF. CDR3 DNA sequence: TGCGCCAGCAGCTTGGCCACAGGGTTTGATTCACCCCTCCACTTT.

The V and J genes are TRBV5-5 and TRBJ2-7, with TRBD1 as a possible D gene (6 bases). Germline values: CDR1 SGHKS, CDR2 YYEKEE (reference sequence). CDR3 length: 12 residues. Trimming shortened V by 3 bases and J by 3 bases, and 7 bases separated the two germline ends. The DNA of the CDR3 is TGTGCCAGCAGCTCACAGGGCTACGAGCAGTACTTC. The encoded protein is CASSSQGYEQYF.

This chain connects TRBV9 to TRBJ2-1, with 10 bases identical to TRBD2. The V and J ends lost 7 bases and 7 bases, in that order; junction bases with no gene match: 2. The CDR3 sequence is 12 residues long. Germline-derived CDR1 and CDR2 are SGDLS and YYNGEE. CDR3 protein: CASGTSENEQFF. For the CDR3, the DNA is TGTGCCAGCGGGACTAGCGAAAATGAGCAGTTCTTC.

The genes are TRBV11-2 and TRBJ2-1, with TRBD1 matching over 7 bases. The CDR3 covers 16 residues. V dropped 3 bases and J dropped 0; count of bases not matched to a gene: 5. The germline CDR1 and CDR2 sequences are SGHAT and FQNNGV. In DNA form, the CDR3 reads TGTGCCAGCAGCTTGACAGGGACAAACTCCTACAATGAGCAGTTCTTC. This sequence encodes CASSLTGTNSYNEQFF.